The entry that follows covers one T cell receptor beta chain sequence. Its antigen is not identified. Primers: 60 Vbeta forward and 13 Jbeta reverse. Clones were sequenced by immunoSEQ multiplex PCR, and TCRdb holds only the in-frame ones, with some missing. In the table there are 70,000 to 95,000 clones, roughly three quarters of which are singletons. Germline lookup yields CDR1 SGHRS and CDR2 YFSETQ. V lost 2 bases, J lost 2 bases, and 9 bases stayed unmatched. There are 17 residues in the CDR3. This entry comes from a study of cytomegalovirus exposure and HLA in healthy donors. Donors sampled were nominally healthy, though unrecorded immune exposures were likely. Study-wide points: In a later analysis, HLA-associated beta chains showed higher expansion and lower generation probabilities than comparable chains. Reports showed the classifier diagnosing cytomegalovirus status with high specificity and sensitivity.

This receptor was identified in a woman between 35 and 50 years old in good health and CMV-seropositive. The chain recombines TRBV5-1 with TRBJ2-2, with 7 bases aligning to TRBD1. The sequencing sample was made of PBMCs. The CDR3: CASSLIIRDRNTGELFF. The DNA of the CDR3 is TGCGCCAGCAGCTTAATTATCCGGGACAGAAACACCGGGGAGCTGTTTTTT.